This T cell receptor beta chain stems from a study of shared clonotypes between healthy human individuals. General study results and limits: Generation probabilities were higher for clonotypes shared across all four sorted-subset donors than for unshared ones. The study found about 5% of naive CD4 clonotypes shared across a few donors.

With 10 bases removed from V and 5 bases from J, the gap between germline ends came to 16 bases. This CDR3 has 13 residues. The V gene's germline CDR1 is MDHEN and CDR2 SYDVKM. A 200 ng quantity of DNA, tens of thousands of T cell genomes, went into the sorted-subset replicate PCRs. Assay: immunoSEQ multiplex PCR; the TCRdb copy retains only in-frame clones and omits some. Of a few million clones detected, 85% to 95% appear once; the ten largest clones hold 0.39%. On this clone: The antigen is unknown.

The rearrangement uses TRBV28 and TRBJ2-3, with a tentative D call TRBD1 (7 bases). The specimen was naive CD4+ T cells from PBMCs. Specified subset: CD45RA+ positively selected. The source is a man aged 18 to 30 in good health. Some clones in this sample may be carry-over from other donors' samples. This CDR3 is CATSGGNIDTQYF. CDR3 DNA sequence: TGTGCCACCTCAGGGGGGAACATAGATACGCAGTATTTT.